The clone carrying this T cell receptor beta chain was recorded a few times. Its target is unknown. Losses at the gene ends were 2 bases for V and 4 bases for J; bases not matched to a gene: 12. The germline V gene has CDR1 MNHEY and CDR2 SMNVEV (reference sequence). The CDR3 runs 17 residues. Profiling relied on immunoSEQ multiplex PCR, and the TCRdb table lists in-frame clones only, not all of them. The repertoire has some 55,000 clones, about 90% of them found once; the top ten carry 3.9%. The data derive from a study of T cell responses to AZD1222 COVID-19 vaccine. General study points: Recipients of AZD1222 seropositive at baseline numbered only 6 or 7.

The TCR sequence derives from an adult in good health. This specimen consisted of peripheral blood, obtained on day 0 of AZD1222 vaccination. The chain has TRBV27 and TRBJ2-7, with TRBD1 matching 9 bases. DNA for the CDR3: TGTGCCAGCAGTTTACCCCCCGCCGGGACAGGGAGTTACGAGCAGTACTTC. As protein: CASSLPPAGTGSYEQYF.